This passage covers 5 T cell receptor beta chains from one sample sequenced in a study of blood T cells in healthy people across ages. A J-beta primer mix and a sample-barcoded 5' primer were used in a second PCR of roughly 6 to 12 cycles. TCRdb itself ran the 5' RACE reads through MiXCR, one entry per CDR3 protein. This table holds 650,000 to 700,000 distinct CDR3 sequences, over 40% found once. The specimen was blood. The receptor source for this set is a woman of 80 years or more in good health.

The J gene is TRBJ2-5, the V gene TRBV2; TRBD1 matches at 8 bases. The ends lost 6 bases at V and 4 bases at J; junction bases unmatched: 4. Germline CDR1 SNHLY, CDR2 FYNNEI. The CDR3 covers 13 residues. CDR3 sequence: CASRRQGRETQYF. Written as DNA, the CDR3 is TGTGCCAGCAGGCGACAGGGGAGAGAGACCCAGTACTTC.

The CDR3 region has the DNA TGTGCCAGCAGCAATAACCCCTACAATGAGCAGTTCTTC. Translating it yields CASSNNPYNEQFF. The chain links TRBV27 to TRBJ2-1, with D uncertain. The CDR3 length is 13 residues. V was shortened by 6 bases and J by 2 bases, with 8 bases between the two germline ends. From germline, CDR1 is MNHEY and CDR2 SMNVEV (reference sequence).

The V call is TRBV28, the J call TRBJ1-3, with D possibly TRBD1 on 5 matching bases. The CDR3 is 16 amino acids. V dropped 8 bases and J dropped 4 bases, with 21 bases sitting between them. CDR1 MDHEN and CDR2 SYDVKM come from the germline V gene. This CDR3 reads CASGWGGTWSGNTIYF. CDR3 in DNA: TGTGCCAGCGGATGGGGGGGAACTTGGTCCGGAAACACCATATATTTT.

The chain recombines TRBV27 with TRBJ2-5; D is undetermined. The CDR3 length is 14 residues. The V gene's germline CDR1 is MNHEY and CDR2 SMNVEV (reference sequence). Trimming stripped 4 bases from V and 7 bases from J, with 16 bases between. CDR3 amino acids: CASSSVLEGVTQYF. CDR3 in DNA: TGTGCCAGCAGTTCAGTATTAGAAGGAGTGACCCAGTACTTC.

As regards this clonotype: A much larger clone sits a single nucleotide away, making a read error possible. V and J are TRBV7-8 and TRBJ2-1; possible D gene TRBD2, 5 bases. This CDR3 has 16 amino acids. V lost 4 bases and J 0 bases, leaving 13 bases between the germline ends. The V gene's germline CDR1 is SGHVS and CDR2 FQNEAQ. The CDR3 DNA reads TGTGCCAGCAGCTATCCCCAAGGGAGCTCCTACAATGAGCAGTTCTTC. Its protein product is CASSYPQGSSYNEQFF.